The T cell receptor (beta chain) under discussion was sequenced for a study of blood T cell repertoires in COVID-19 (dated by TCRdb to about 2020). For the study in its entirety: Samples from collaborators originated in the United States, Italy and Spain and spanned both the acute and convalescent phases of COVID-19. The prospective study material was composed of cDNA or gDNA derived from T cells, B-cell-depleted T cells, or PBMCs. Deeply sampled blood TCRbeta repertoires from subjects exposed to, actively infected with, or recovered from COVID-19 were included in the dataset. The repertoires were released in a freely available public database intended as a resource for research on the immune response to SARS-CoV-2. The samples were drawn from two sources: the first 160 participants of the ongoing ImmuneRACE study, and over 950 subjects contributed by 6 global collaborators. A de-identified subject ID, COVID-19 status, age in years and sex were almost always included in the sample metadata. Where available, HLA class I and class II types were obtained from metadata supplied by the sample provider rather than from assay-based typing. The investigation overall reported the following: The quantity of clinical and demographic metadata differed by source and by participant and was supplied without curation.

Each collaborating institution followed its own protocols to collect whole blood in K2EDTA tubes. For TCRbeta analysis, collaborator samples were shipped as frozen whole blood, as isolated PBMCs, or as DNA extracted from either sample type. The junction carries 12 bases between V and J, which are trimmed by 6 bases and 1 base respectively. CDR1 SNHLY and CDR2 FYNNEI are derived from the germline V gene. Including cysteine and phenylalanine, the CDR3 has 14 amino acids. Only the CDR3 portion is preserved as DNA: 42 bases, with reading frame beginning at the first base. With respect to this clone: No antigen is known for it. No base quality values were provided; no much bigger clone lies one nucleotide off.

The immunoSEQ Assay, a bias-controlled multiplex PCR, was used to amplify TCRbeta CDR3 regions from genomic DNA. In the original analysis: The number of nucleated cells in each sample was estimated from the amplification of reference gene primers within the assay. To quantify the absolute abundance of each unique TCRbeta CDR3 rearrangement, sequence reads were collapsed and filtered. For each sample, productive Simpson clonality was calculated by taking the square root of Simpson's diversity index across productive rearrangements. TCRdb carries this immuneACCESS record with in-frame sequences only. Its versions omit some clonotypes, under half of them owing to an unresolved V gene in the studies checked, with the rest unexplained. V and J calls and clone size are given by that table; D and trimming were obtained from the DNA. The sample yields about 46,000 clones; around 83% were counted once. Roughly 6% of the sample is in the top ten clones.

This clonotype was obtained from a woman of 80 years or more with acute or convalescent COVID-19. What was sequenced was peripheral blood. This sequence uses TRBV2 and TRBJ1-1; matching of 6 bases hints at TRBD1 as the D gene. For the CDR3, the sequence is CASRDRLKNTEAFF. The nucleotides are TGTGCCAGCAGGGACAGATTAAAGAACACTGAAGCTTTCTTT.